The sequence of this T cell receptor (beta chain) was determined in a study of blood T cell repertoires in COVID-19. TCRdb keeps only in-frame clones here, not all; method: immunoSEQ multiplex PCR. The sample has fewer than 300,000 clones, 82% seen once; the top ten hold 3.1%. The receptor comes from a woman in her late teens or twenties with acute or convalescent COVID-19. Specimen: peripheral blood.

CDR3 nucleotide sequence: TGTGCCAGTAGTATAGTCGGTAGCGGTAATGAGCAGTTCTTC. Translation: CASSIVGSGNEQFF. This sequence joins TRBV19 and TRBJ2-1; perhaps TRBD2 as D (6 bases). This CDR3 region has 14 residues. Germline V gives CDR1 LNHDA, CDR2 SQIVND (reference sequence). V was clipped by 1 base and J by 7 bases, with 11 bases between them.